Only one count was recorded for the clone carrying this T cell receptor (beta chain). Its antigen is undetermined. Possible read error: a much larger clone is one base away. This CDR3 is 12 amino acids long. Per germline, CDR1 DFQATT and CDR2 SNEGSKA (reference sequence). Trimming cost V 0 bases and J 13 bases, with 13 bases left between them. This entry belongs to a study of blood T cells in healthy people across ages. Broader study findings: The authors considered diversity estimates from one million T cells to be underestimates.

It was with a sample-barcoded 5' primer and a J-beta primer mix that a second PCR of roughly 7 to 12 cycles was run. Every cDNA molecule carried a tag from a template-switch adaptor bearing 12 random nucleotides. TCRdb fed the 5' RACE reads into MiXCR, producing one record per CDR3 protein. The sample holds about 730,000 distinct CDR3 sequences, around 46% seen once. This receptor was taken from a woman aged 55-70 years in good health. This chain links TRBV20-1 with TRBJ2-1; D unclear. Sequencing was carried out using blood. The CDR3 DNA reads as TGCAGTGCTAGAGAATCGCCCTCCACCCAGTTCTTC. Its protein is CSARESPSTQFF.